The sequence of this T cell receptor (beta chain) was determined in a study of blood T cells in healthy people across ages. A sample-barcoded 5' primer and a J-beta primer mix were used in a second PCR of about 7 to 11 cycles. TCRdb itself ran the 5' RACE reads through MiXCR, one entry per CDR3 protein. This sample carries hundreds of thousands of distinct CDR3 sequences, 20% to 25% of them seen once, and the ten largest clones take around 3.4%. For this clonotype: Its antigen is undetermined.

The CDR3 totals 15 residues. The study, taken as a whole, reports: Donors of long life had a larger count of naive CD4+ cells and greater diversity than aged donors.

The sample comprised blood. The clonotype comes from a man aged 70 or older in good health. The gene calls are TRBV23-1 and TRBJ2-5, with D maybe TRBD2 (5 bases). Matching the DNA end better, TRBJ2-1 makes the J call doubtful. TRBV23-1 is placed among ORFs of uncertain function. The CDR3 spells CASSQFPSSRNEQFF. CDR3 DNA: TGCGCCAGCAGTCAATTCCCTAGCTCCCGTAATGAGCAGTTCTTC.